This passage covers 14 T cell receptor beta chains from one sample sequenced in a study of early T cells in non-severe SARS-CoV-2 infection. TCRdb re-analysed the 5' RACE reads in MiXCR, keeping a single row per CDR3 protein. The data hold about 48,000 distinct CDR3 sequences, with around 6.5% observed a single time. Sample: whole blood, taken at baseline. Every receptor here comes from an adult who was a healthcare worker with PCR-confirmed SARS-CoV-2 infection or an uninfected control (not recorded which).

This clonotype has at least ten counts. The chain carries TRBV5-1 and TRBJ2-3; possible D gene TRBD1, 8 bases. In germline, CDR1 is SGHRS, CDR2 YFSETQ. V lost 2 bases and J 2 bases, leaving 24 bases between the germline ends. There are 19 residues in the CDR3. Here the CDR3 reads CASSFHRTGTGGSTDTQYF. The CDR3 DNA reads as TGCGCCAGCAGCTTTCACCGGACAGGGACGGGAGGATCCACAGATACGCAGTATTTT.

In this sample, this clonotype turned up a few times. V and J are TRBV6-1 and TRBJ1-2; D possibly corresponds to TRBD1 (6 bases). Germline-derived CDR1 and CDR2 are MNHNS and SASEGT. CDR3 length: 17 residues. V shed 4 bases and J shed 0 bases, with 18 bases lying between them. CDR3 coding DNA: TGTGCCAGCAGTGCCCGATTCCGGGACATTGCTAACTATGGCTACACCTTC. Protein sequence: CASSARFRDIANYGYTF.

CDR3 protein: CASSPRGTGANIQYF. As DNA, the CDR3 is TGTGCCAGCAGCCCGCGCGGGACAGGGGCTAACATTCAGTACTTC. The chain employs TRBV7-2 and TRBJ2-4; 10 bases align to TRBD1. The CDR3 consists of 15 residues. Unmatched junction bases numbered 8, after V lost 5 bases and J lost 7 bases. The germline gives CDR1 SGHTA, CDR2 FQGNSA.

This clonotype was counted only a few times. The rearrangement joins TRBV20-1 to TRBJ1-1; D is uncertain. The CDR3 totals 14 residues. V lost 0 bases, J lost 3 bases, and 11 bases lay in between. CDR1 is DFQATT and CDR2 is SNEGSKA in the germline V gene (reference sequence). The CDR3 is CSARDTQSYTEAFF. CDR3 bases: TGCAGTGCTAGAGATACCCAGTCATACACTGAAGCTTTCTTT.

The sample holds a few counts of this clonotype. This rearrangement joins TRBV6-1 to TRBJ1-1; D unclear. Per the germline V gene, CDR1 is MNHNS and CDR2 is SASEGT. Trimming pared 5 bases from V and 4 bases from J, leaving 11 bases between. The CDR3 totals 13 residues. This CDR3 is CASSLRGGTEAFF. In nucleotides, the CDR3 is TGTGCCAGCAGTCTCCGGGGTGGCACTGAAGCTTTCTTT.

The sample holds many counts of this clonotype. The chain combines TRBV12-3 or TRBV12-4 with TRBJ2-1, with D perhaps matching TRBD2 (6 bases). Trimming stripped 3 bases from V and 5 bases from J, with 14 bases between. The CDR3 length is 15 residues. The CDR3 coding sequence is TGTGCCAGCAGTTTGTCCGGGAGCGGCCACAATGAGCAGTTCTTC. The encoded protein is CASSLSGSGHNEQFF.

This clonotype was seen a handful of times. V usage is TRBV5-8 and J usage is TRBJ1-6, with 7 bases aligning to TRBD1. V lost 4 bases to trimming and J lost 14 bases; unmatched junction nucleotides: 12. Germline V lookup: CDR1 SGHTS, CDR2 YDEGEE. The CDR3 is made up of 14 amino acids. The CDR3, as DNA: TGTGCCAGCAGCGCAAGACAGGGTACAAGGGCCCTCCACTTT. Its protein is CASSARQGTRALHF.

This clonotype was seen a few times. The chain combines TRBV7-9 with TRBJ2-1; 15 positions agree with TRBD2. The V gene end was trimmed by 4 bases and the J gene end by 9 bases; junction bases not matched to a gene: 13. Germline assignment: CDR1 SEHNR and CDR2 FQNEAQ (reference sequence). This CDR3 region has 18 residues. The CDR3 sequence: CASSSGRIGLAGGREQFF. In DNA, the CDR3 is TGTGCCAGCAGCTCAGGCAGAATTGGACTAGCGGGAGGGCGTGAGCAGTTCTTC.

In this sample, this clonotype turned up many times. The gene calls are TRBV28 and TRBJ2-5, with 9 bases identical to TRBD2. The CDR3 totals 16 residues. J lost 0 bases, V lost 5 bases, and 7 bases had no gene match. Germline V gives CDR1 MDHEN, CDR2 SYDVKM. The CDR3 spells CASSPRLAAYQETQYF. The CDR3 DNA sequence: TGTGCCAGCAGTCCCCGACTAGCGGCGTACCAAGAGACCCAGTACTTC.

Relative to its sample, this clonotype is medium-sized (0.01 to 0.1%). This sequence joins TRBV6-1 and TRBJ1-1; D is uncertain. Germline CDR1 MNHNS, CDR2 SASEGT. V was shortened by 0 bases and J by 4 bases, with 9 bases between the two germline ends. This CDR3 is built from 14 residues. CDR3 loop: CASSEAGSPTEAFF. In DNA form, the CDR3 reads TGTGCCAGCAGTGAAGCGGGTAGCCCCACTGAAGCTTTCTTT.

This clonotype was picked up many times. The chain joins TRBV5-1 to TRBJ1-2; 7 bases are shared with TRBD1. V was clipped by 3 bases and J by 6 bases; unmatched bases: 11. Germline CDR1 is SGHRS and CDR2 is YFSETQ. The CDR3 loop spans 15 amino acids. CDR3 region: CASSSGWGQGDGYTF. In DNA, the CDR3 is TGCGCCAGCAGCTCCGGTTGGGGCCAGGGGGATGGCTACACCTTC.

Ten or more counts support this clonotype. The CDR3 region has the DNA TGTGCCAGCAGCTTAGCGGCGATAGGGGACAGTCACCAAGAGACCCAGTACTTC. Its protein is CASSLAAIGDSHQETQYF. The genes are TRBV7-6 and TRBJ2-5; 7 bases match TRBD1. Germline values: CDR1 SGHVS, CDR2 FNYEAQ. This CDR3 comprises 18 residues. The junction had 10 bases not matched to a gene; V was cut back by 0 bases and J by 0 bases.

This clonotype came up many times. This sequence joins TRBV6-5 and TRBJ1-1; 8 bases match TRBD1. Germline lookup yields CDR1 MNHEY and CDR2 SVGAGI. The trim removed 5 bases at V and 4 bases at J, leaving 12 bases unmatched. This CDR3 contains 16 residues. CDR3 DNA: TGTGCCAGCAGTCCGGACTTCAGGGGGCCTGGCACTGAAGCTTTCTTT. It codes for CASSPDFRGPGTEAFF.

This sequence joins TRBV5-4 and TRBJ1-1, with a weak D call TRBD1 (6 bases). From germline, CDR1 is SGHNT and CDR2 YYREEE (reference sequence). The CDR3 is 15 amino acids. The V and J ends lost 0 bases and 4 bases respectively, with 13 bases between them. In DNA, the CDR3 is TGTGCCAGCAGCTTGGGGCAGGGGTCCTCCACTGAAGCTTTCTTT. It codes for CASSLGQGSSTEAFF.